This is a list of T cell receptor beta chains from one sample in a study of OX40 agonist ivuxolimab in advanced cancers. Sequencing used immunoSEQ multiplex PCR; TCRdb keeps in-frame clones, though not all of them. The repertoire has 59,000 or so clones, over 70% of them found once; the top ten carry 0.37%. This material consisted of CD4+ or CD8+ T cells sorted from blood, taken in a trial of the OX40 agonist ivuxolimab. These receptors originate from an adult with an advanced solid tumor such as melanoma, head and neck, liver or kidney cancer. CDR3s include the opening cysteine and the closing phenylalanine or tryptophan. Fields, in order: V gene, J gene, D gene, clone size, CDR3 protein, CDR3 DNA. D genes are given only for firm matches. The listing skips clone size in some rows; elsewhere it reads once, few, many or a size class.

V gene: TRBV7-6; J gene: TRBJ2-3; D gene: -; clone size: -; CDR3 protein: CASSLGGIRTDTQYF; CDR3 DNA: TGTGCCAGCAGCTTAGGGGGCATACGCACAGATACGCAGTATTTT
V gene: TRBV2; J gene: TRBJ2-7; D gene: -; clone size: -; CDR3 protein: CASSGMTGPNEQYF; CDR3 DNA: TGTGCCAGCAGTGGGATGACAGGTCCGAACGAGCAGTACTTC
V gene: TRBV5-6; J gene: TRBJ2-2; D gene: TRBD1; clone size: -; CDR3 protein: CASRITGTGNTGELFF; CDR3 DNA: TGTGCCAGCAGAATCACCGGGACAGGGAACACCGGGGAGCTGTTTTTT
V gene: TRBV27; J gene: TRBJ2-7; D gene: -; clone size: -; CDR3 protein: CASSLAASAYEQYF; CDR3 DNA: TGTGCCAGCAGTTTAGCGGCCAGTGCCTACGAGCAGTACTTC
V gene: TRBV7-9; J gene: TRBJ2-1; D gene: TRBD2; clone size: -; CDR3 protein: CASSSERGNEQFF; CDR3 DNA: TGTGCCAGCAGCTCAGAGCGGGGCAATGAGCAGTTCTTC
V gene: TRBV5-5; J gene: TRBJ2-7; D gene: -; clone size: -; CDR3 protein: CASSTSQGYEQYF; CDR3 DNA: TGTGCCAGCAGTACGTCACAGGGTTACGAGCAGTACTTC
V gene: TRBV7-9; J gene: TRBJ2-5; D gene: -; clone size: -; CDR3 protein: CASSLGGTFQETQYF; CDR3 DNA: TGTGCCAGCAGCTTAGGCGGGACTTTTCAAGAGACCCAGTACTTC
V gene: TRBV4-3; J gene: TRBJ1-1; D gene: -; clone size: -; CDR3 protein: CASSHSAYLGEAFF; CDR3 DNA: TGCGCCAGCAGCCATAGCGCGTATTTAGGTGAAGCTTTCTTT
V gene: TRBV2; J gene: TRBJ2-5; D gene: -; clone size: once; CDR3 protein: CASSNLGHGAQETQYF; CDR3 DNA: TGTGCCAGCAGCAATCTGGGACACGGGGCGCAAGAGACCCAGTACTTC
V gene: TRBV29-1; J gene: TRBJ1-2; D gene: -; clone size: -; CDR3 protein: CSVEPRGNIYGYTF; CDR3 DNA: TGCAGCGTTGAACCCCGGGGTAACATATATGGCTACACCTTC
V gene: TRBV10-3; J gene: TRBJ1-4; D gene: -; clone size: -; CDR3 protein: CAISESRSTGGGKLFF; CDR3 DNA: TGTGCCATCAGTGAGTCGAGGAGTACCGGAGGCGGAAAACTGTTTTTT
V gene: TRBV30; J gene: TRBJ2-3; D gene: -; clone size: -; CDR3 protein: CAWRVGGGDTQYF; CDR3 DNA: TGTGCCTGGAGAGTGGGGGGTGGGGATACGCAGTATTTT
V gene: TRBV4-1; J gene: TRBJ1-5; D gene: -; clone size: -; CDR3 protein: CASSQDGQGNQPQHF; CDR3 DNA: TGCGCCAGCAGCCAAGATGGGCAGGGGAATCAGCCCCAGCATTTT
V gene: TRBV7-6; J gene: TRBJ1-1; D gene: TRBD1; clone size: -; CDR3 protein: CASSSQAGQDTEAFF; CDR3 DNA: TGTGCCAGCAGCTCCCAAGCGGGACAGGACACTGAAGCTTTCTTT
V gene: TRBV5-1; J gene: TRBJ1-6; D gene: -; clone size: -; CDR3 protein: CASSLSPSSYNSPLHF; CDR3 DNA: TGCGCCAGCAGCTTGTCCCCGAGCTCCTATAATTCACCCCTCCACTTT
V gene: TRBV7-8; J gene: TRBJ2-3; D gene: -; clone size: -; CDR3 protein: CASSHNRVSTDTQYF; CDR3 DNA: TGTGCCAGCAGCCATAACAGGGTTAGCACAGATACGCAGTATTTT
V gene: TRBV6-1; J gene: TRBJ1-5; D gene: -; clone size: few; CDR3 protein: CASRSRDLQPQHF; CDR3 DNA: TGTGCCAGCAGATCCCGGGATTTACAACCCCAGCATTTT
V gene: TRBV5-6; J gene: TRBJ2-7; D gene: TRBD1; clone size: -; CDR3 protein: CASSLSGTGFWEQYF; CDR3 DNA: TGTGCCAGCAGCTTGAGCGGGACAGGGTTTTGGGAGCAGTACTTC
V gene: TRBV6-6; J gene: TRBJ1-6; D gene: TRBD1; clone size: once; CDR3 protein: CASSRGTGPSNSPLHF; CDR3 DNA: TGTGCCAGCAGTCGCGGGACAGGGCCTTCTAATTCACCCCTCCACTTT
V gene: TRBV5-1; J gene: TRBJ2-5; D gene: -; clone size: -; CDR3 protein: CASSLYETQYF; CDR3 DNA: TGCGCCAGCAGCTTGTATGAGACCCAGTACTTC
V gene: TRBV2; J gene: TRBJ2-1; D gene: -; clone size: -; CDR3 protein: CASSGHGYNEQFF; CDR3 DNA: TGTGCCAGCAGTGGGCACGGGTACAATGAGCAGTTCTTC
V gene: TRBV5-6; J gene: TRBJ2-1; D gene: -; clone size: once; CDR3 protein: CASSTQGQHEQFF; CDR3 DNA: TGTGCCAGCAGCACGCAGGGTCAACATGAGCAGTTCTTC
V gene: TRBV6-5; J gene: TRBJ2-7; D gene: -; clone size: -; CDR3 protein: CASSYSSGEGYEQYF; CDR3 DNA: TGTGCCAGCAGTTACTCTTCAGGGGAGGGGTACGAGCAGTACTTC
V gene: TRBV4-1; J gene: TRBJ2-2; D gene: TRBD2; clone size: -; CDR3 protein: CASGTSGRGGELFF; CDR3 DNA: TGCGCCAGCGGGACTAGCGGGCGGGGCGGGGAGCTGTTTTTT